This T cell receptor (beta chain) was captured by sequencing in a study of response to subunit inactivated influenza vaccine. Findings of the study overall: Every seasonal influenza vaccination brings in few new T cells, the authors suggested.

About this clonotype: Its antigen is not identified.

One entry per CDR3 protein, called by TCRdb with MiXCR from the RT-PCR reads. The sample has some 520,000 distinct CDR3 sequences; 16% are singletons. The source was CD4+ T cells sorted from PBMCs, collected about 23 months after vaccination. The receptor was derived from a man between 50 and 69 years old who received an inactivated influenza vaccine.

This chain's CDR3 is CASSERTKANTEAFF. The CDR3 DNA reads TGTGCCAGCAGTGAAAGGACGAAGGCGAACACTGAAGCTTTCTTT. The rearrangement joins TRBV6-1 to TRBJ1-1; D remains unclear. There are 15 residues in the CDR3. V was cut by 2 bases and J by 1 base, with 11 bases left in between. Germline CDR1 MNHNS, CDR2 SASEGT.